The clone carrying this T cell receptor (beta chain) was picked up a small number of times. This entry comes from a study of human T cells and chemical hapten exposure. Looked up from germline, CDR1 is SGHTA and CDR2 is FQGNSA. The germline V and J ends were trimmed by 6 bases and 2 bases, with 17 bases remaining between them. The CDR3 runs to 16 residues. TCRdb processed the RACE reads anew with MiXCR; each CDR3 protein has one entry. The sample contains some 180,000 distinct CDR3 sequences, 20% to 25% of which appear only once. Specified time point: patch test 1, 2 weeks after DPC sensitization. As for treatment: therapeutic diphenylcyclopropenone sensitization with weekly scalp DPC.

The TCR was taken from a woman aged 50 to 60 with alopecia areata. Some clones in this sample may be carry-over from other donors' samples. The chain combines TRBV7-2 with TRBJ2-1; D tentatively reads TRBD1 or TRBD2 (5 bases each). The source was whole blood, collected in connection with sensitization to the hapten diphenylcyclopropenone (DPC). The CDR3 nucleotides read TGTGCCAGCAGTAGGGACGGACGTACTACCTACAATGAGCAGTTCTTC. Protein: CASSRDGRTTYNEQFF.